Listed below are T cell receptor beta chains from one sample, sequenced in a study of cytomegalovirus exposure and HLA in healthy donors. Profiling relied on immunoSEQ multiplex PCR, and the TCRdb table lists in-frame clones only, not all of them. Here the sample spans approximately 220,000 clones, 76% being singletons. Sequencing input: PBMCs. These receptors came from a man aged 18 to 30 in good health and CMV-seronegative. Each CDR3 is given with its conserved first and last residue. The order of the fields is clone size, V gene, D gene, J gene, CDR3 protein, CDR3 DNA. The D gene is left open where the match is weak. A row's size may be missing; if present it is once, few, many or a size class.

size: -
V: TRBV6-5
D: -
J: TRBJ1-1
CDR3: CASRTTANTEAFF
DNA: TGTGCCAGCAGAACGACAGCGAACACTGAAGCTTTCTTT

size: -
V: TRBV11-2
D: -
J: TRBJ2-7
CDR3: CASSARPGYEQYF
DNA: TGTGCCAGCAGCGCCCGCCCCGGGTACGAGCAGTACTTC

size: -
V: TRBV5-6
D: -
J: TRBJ1-2
CDR3: CASSLAGGYTF
DNA: TGTGCCAGCAGCTTGGCCGGTGGCTACACCTTC

size: -
V: TRBV10-3
D: TRBD1
J: TRBJ1-5
CDR3: CAISESGPGGSNQPQHF
DNA: TGTGCCATCAGTGAGTCGGGGCCAGGGGGAAGCAATCAGCCCCAGCATTTT

size: -
V: TRBV29-1
D: TRBD1
J: TRBJ2-7
CDR3: CSVGGPGQSFSYEQYF
DNA: TGCAGCGTTGGAGGTCCGGGACAGTCATTTAGTTACGAGCAGTACTTC

size: -
V: TRBV5-6
D: -
J: TRBJ1-2
CDR3: CASSLMTASSKSYGYTF
DNA: TGTGCCAGCAGCTTGATGACAGCTTCCTCCAAATCCTATGGCTACACCTTC

size: -
V: TRBV5-1
D: TRBD2
J: TRBJ2-1
CDR3: CASSLAGGSSYNEQFF
DNA: TGCGCCAGCAGCTTGGCGGGGGGAAGCTCCTACAATGAGCAGTTCTTC

size: -
V: TRBV10-1
D: TRBD1
J: TRBJ1-1
CDR3: CASTPDRGLSPEAFF
DNA: TGCGCCAGCACACCGGACAGGGGGCTCTCACCTGAAGCTTTCTTT

size: once
V: TRBV6-5
D: TRBD1
J: TRBJ2-7
CDR3: CASRSRQGPYEQYF
DNA: TGTGCCAGCAGATCCCGACAGGGGCCCTACGAGCAGTACTTC

size: -
V: TRBV5-8
D: -
J: TRBJ1-3
CDR3: CASSFGGAGNTIYF
DNA: TGTGCCAGCAGCTTCGGGGGGGCTGGAAACACCATATATTTT

size: -
V: TRBV19
D: -
J: TRBJ2-7
CDR3: CATSITLGGAYEQYF
DNA: TGTGCCACTTCAATCACTTTAGGGGGGGCCTACGAGCAGTACTTC

size: -
V: TRBV10-3
D: TRBD1
J: TRBJ2-1
CDR3: CATWDRGLNEQFF
DNA: TGTGCCACCTGGGACAGGGGGCTAAATGAGCAGTTCTTC

size: -
V: TRBV4-1
D: TRBD2
J: TRBJ2-5
CDR3: CASSQDLASGSATQYF
DNA: TGCGCCAGCAGCCAAGATTTGGCTAGCGGGAGTGCGACCCAGTACTTC

size: -
V: TRBV5-6
D: -
J: TRBJ1-2
CDR3: CASIPTFAGSNYGYTF
DNA: TGTGCCAGCATCCCAACATTTGCGGGAAGTAACTATGGCTACACCTTC

size: -
V: TRBV2
D: TRBD1
J: TRBJ2-7
CDR3: CASRGTGGEGEQYF
DNA: TGTGCCAGCAGAGGGACAGGGGGCGAAGGCGAGCAGTACTTC

size: few
V: TRBV5-4
D: -
J: TRBJ2-7
CDR3: CASSNSGGSYEQYF
DNA: TGTGCCAGCAGCAATTCAGGGGGGTCCTACGAGCAGTACTTC

size: once
V: TRBV19
D: -
J: TRBJ2-3
CDR3: CASSLMEGDTQYF
DNA: TGTGCCAGTAGTTTAATGGAGGGAGATACGCAGTATTTT

size: -
V: TRBV4-2
D: TRBD2
J: TRBJ2-7
CDR3: CASSQESSGSYEQYF
DNA: TGTGCCAGCAGCCAAGAATCTAGCGGCTCCTACGAGCAGTACTTC

size: -
V: TRBV2
D: -
J: TRBJ1-2
CDR3: CASSENPGESYGYTF
DNA: TGTGCCAGCAGTGAAAATCCGGGGGAGTCCTATGGCTACACCTTC

size: -
V: TRBV5-4
D: -
J: TRBJ2-7
CDR3: CASSLEVAPEYF
DNA: TGTGCCAGCAGCTTGGAGGTAGCCCCGGAGTACTTC

size: -
V: TRBV28
D: TRBD1
J: TRBJ1-1
CDR3: CASRESGQMNTEAFF
DNA: TGTGCCAGCAGAGAATCGGGACAGATGAACACTGAAGCTTTCTTT

size: -
V: TRBV6-5
D: -
J: TRBJ1-1
CDR3: CASSYSRVQTEAFF
DNA: TGTGCCAGCAGTTACTCGAGGGTGCAGACTGAAGCTTTCTTT

size: -
V: TRBV19
D: -
J: TRBJ1-2
CDR3: CASSIGGANYGYTF
DNA: TGTGCCAGTAGTATAGGCGGAGCTAACTATGGCTACACCTTC

size: -
V: TRBV2
D: TRBD1
J: TRBJ2-3
CDR3: CASRPGQGTDTQYF
DNA: TGTGCCAGCAGGCCGGGACAGGGAACAGATACGCAGTATTTT

size: -
V: TRBV6-5
D: -
J: TRBJ2-7
CDR3: CASRDSLGTPYEQYF
DNA: TGTGCCAGCAGGGATTCGCTGGGGACACCGTACGAGCAGTACTTC

size: -
V: TRBV5-1
D: -
J: TRBJ1-1
CDR3: CASSPSTENTEAFF
DNA: TGCGCCAGCAGCCCGTCGACAGAGAACACTGAAGCTTTCTTT

size: -
V: TRBV27
D: TRBD1
J: TRBJ1-1
CDR3: CASSSTGGYTEAFF
DNA: TGTGCCAGCAGTTCGACAGGGGGCTACACTGAAGCTTTCTTT

size: -
V: TRBV13
D: -
J: TRBJ2-5
CDR3: CASSPGFGTQYF
DNA: TGTGCCAGCAGCCCCGGGTTTGGGACCCAGTACTTC

size: -
V: TRBV14
D: TRBD2
J: TRBJ2-4
CDR3: CASSLSGVAKNIQYF
DNA: TGTGCCAGCAGCCTAAGCGGGGTAGCCAAAAACATTCAGTACTTC